The 13 T cell receptor beta chains reported below all come from one sample, sequenced in a study of T cell responses to AZD1222 COVID-19 vaccine. Data came from immunoSEQ multiplex PCR; TCRdb stores just in-frame clones and leaves some out. The sample includes under 150,000 clones, about 90% of them seen just once. The sequences come from peripheral blood, collected on day 0 of AZD1222 vaccination. The receptors stem from an adult in good health.

The J gene is TRBJ2-7, the V gene TRBV9; 13 bases agree with TRBD2. CDR3 size: 15 residues. Trimming cost V 5 bases and J 5 bases; bases outside gene matches: 7. Germline-derived CDR1 and CDR2 are SGDLS and YYNGEE. The CDR3 spells CASSATGTSGDEQYF. The CDR3 DNA reads TGTGCCAGCAGTGCCACCGGGACTAGCGGGGACGAGCAGTACTTC.

V is TRBV21-1 and J is TRBJ1-6. TRBV21-1 is flagged as a pseudogene. The CDR3 consists of 14 residues. CDR3 coding DNA: TGTGCCAGCAGCAGAGGCGGGGGGTTTTCACCCCTCCACTTT. Protein sequence: CASSRGGGFSPLHF.

The chain carries TRBV29-1 and TRBJ1-5; D remains unclear. CDR1 and CDR2 (germline): SQVTM, ANQGSEA. V lost 0 bases to trimming and J lost 13 bases, with 10 bases between them. The CDR3 is 11 amino acids. The CDR3 here is CSVEDSSGQHF. In nucleotides, the CDR3 is TGCAGCGTTGAAGATAGTTCCGGTCAGCATTTT.

V usage is TRBV6-2 or TRBV6-3 and J usage is TRBJ1-5; D is perhaps TRBD1 (5 bases). With 6 bases removed from V and 7 bases from J, the gap between germline ends came to 16 bases. The germline V gene has CDR1 MNHEY and CDR2 SVGEGT. CDR3 length: 14 amino acids. The CDR3 here is CASSPPGHPQPQHF. In nucleotides, the CDR3 is TGTGCCAGCAGCCCCCCCGGACATCCCCAGCCCCAGCATTTT.

The chain carries TRBV4-3 and TRBJ2-1; D tentatively reads TRBD1 or TRBD2 (5 bases each). The CDR3 has 18 amino acids. Germline V gene lookup returns CDR1 LGHNA and CDR2 YSLEER. V was trimmed by 0 bases and J by 6 bases, leaving 21 bases between them. The CDR3 sequence is CASSQEGTRAVGRNEQFF. DNA of the CDR3: TGCGCCAGCAGCCAAGAGGGGACCCGAGCCGTGGGGCGCAATGAGCAGTTCTTC.

The chain carries TRBV9 and TRBJ1-3, with a tentative D call TRBD1 (6 bases). Germline CDR1 and CDR2: SGDLS and YYNGEE. V shed 4 bases and J shed 2 bases, with 13 bases lying between them. The CDR3 runs 15 residues. The CDR3 loop is CASSLAGDAGNTIYF. Here the CDR3 DNA reads TGTGCCAGCAGCCTCGCAGGGGACGCTGGAAACACCATATATTTT.

The V call is TRBV2, the J call TRBJ2-1, with D tentatively TRBD1 or TRBD2 (6 bases each). Germline assignment: CDR1 SNHLY and CDR2 FYNNEI. The CDR3 extends over 13 amino acids. V was pared by 6 bases and J by 8 bases, with 14 bases between. In nucleotides, the CDR3 is TGTGCCAGCAGGAGTACGGGGGCCGATGAGCAGTTCTTC. Translated: CASRSTGADEQFF.

V usage is TRBV10-3 and J usage is TRBJ2-7, with D unresolved. Trimming removed 1 base from V and 3 bases from J, with 16 bases in between. The CDR3 is 16 amino acids. The germline CDR1 and CDR2 sequences are ENHRY and SYGVKD. CDR3: CAISELKDGRYYEQYF. The CDR3 DNA reads TGTGCCATCAGTGAGTTAAAGGACGGGCGATACTACGAGCAGTACTTC.

The CDR3 region is CASSSMTGEETQYF. In nucleotides, the CDR3 is TGTGCCAGCAGTTCCATGACAGGGGAAGAGACCCAGTACTTC. This chain joins TRBV7-8 and TRBJ2-5, with 8 bases aligning to TRBD1. CDR3 size: 14 residues. The V gene end was trimmed by 6 bases and the J gene end by 3 bases; junction bases not matched to a gene: 6. CDR1 is SGHVS and CDR2 is FQNEAQ in the germline V gene.

This rearrangement joins TRBV29-1 to TRBJ2-3, with D tentatively TRBD2 (6 bases). The CDR3 has 14 residues. V lost 6 bases, J lost 3 bases, and 16 bases lay in between. Germline assignment: CDR1 SQVTM and CDR2 ANQGSEA. The CDR3 reads CSVSGTGFTDTQYF. CDR3 sequence (DNA): TGCAGCGTCTCCGGGACTGGGTTTACAGATACGCAGTATTTT.

This rearrangement joins TRBV6-2 or TRBV6-3 to TRBJ1-3, with D unclear. With 2 bases removed from V and 1 base from J, the gap between germline ends came to 15 bases. This CDR3 comprises 17 residues. Germline CDR1 and CDR2: MNHEY and SVGEGT. Written as DNA, the CDR3 is TGTGCCAGCAGTTACGAGCTCTGGAAAAAATCTGGAAACACCATATATTTT. It translates to CASSYELWKKSGNTIYF.

This clone has only one observation. This sequence joins TRBV29-1 and TRBJ2-2, with a weak D call TRBD2 (6 bases). Trimming left V 4 bases short and J 5 bases short, with 17 bases between. This CDR3 region has 15 residues. Germline loops: CDR1 SQVTM, CDR2 ANQGSEA. The CDR3 DNA follows: TGCAGCGTTGCTCCCGCCGGGAGAGAGACCGGGGAGCTGTTTTTT. Protein: CSVAPAGRETGELFF.

The chain couples TRBV2 to TRBJ1-6; 7 bases map to TRBD1. The CDR3 runs 13 residues. V was clipped by 9 bases and J by 5 bases; unmatched bases: 4. Germline V gene sequence: CDR1 SNHLY, CDR2 FYNNEI. For the CDR3, the DNA is TGTGCCAGTGGGACAGAGAATAATTCACCCCTCCACTTT. Residues: CASGTENNSPLHF. The full variable domain, rest sourced from reference TRBV2 and TRBJ1-6, is EPEVTQTPSHQVTQMGQEVILRCVPISNHLYFYWYRQILGQKVEFLVSFYNNEISEKSEIFDDQFSVERPDGSNFTLKIRSTKLEDSAMYFCASGTENNSPLHFGNGTRLTVT.